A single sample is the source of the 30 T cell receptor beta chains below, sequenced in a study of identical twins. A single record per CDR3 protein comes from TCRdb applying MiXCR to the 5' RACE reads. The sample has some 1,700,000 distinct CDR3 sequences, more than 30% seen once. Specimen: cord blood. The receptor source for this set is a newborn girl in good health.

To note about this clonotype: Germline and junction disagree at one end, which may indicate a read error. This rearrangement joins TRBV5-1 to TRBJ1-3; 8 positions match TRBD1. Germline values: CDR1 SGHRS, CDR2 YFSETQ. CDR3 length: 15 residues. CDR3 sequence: CAGSLTTGAGNTIYF. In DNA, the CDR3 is TGCGCCGGCAGCTTGACGACAGGGGCTGGAAACACCATATATTTT.

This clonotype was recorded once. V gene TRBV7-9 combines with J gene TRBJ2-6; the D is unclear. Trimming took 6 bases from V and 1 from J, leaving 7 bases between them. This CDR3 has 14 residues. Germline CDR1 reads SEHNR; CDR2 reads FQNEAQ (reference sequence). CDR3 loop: CASRPDSGANVLTF. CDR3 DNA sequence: TGTGCCAGCAGGCCAGATTCTGGGGCCAACGTCCTGACTTTC.

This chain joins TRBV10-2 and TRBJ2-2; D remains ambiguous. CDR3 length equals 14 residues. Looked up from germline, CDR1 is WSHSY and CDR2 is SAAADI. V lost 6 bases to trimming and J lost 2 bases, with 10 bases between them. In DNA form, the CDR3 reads TGCGCCAGCAGGTCTGGGTACAACACCGGGGAGCTGTTTTTT. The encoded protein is CASRSGYNTGELFF.

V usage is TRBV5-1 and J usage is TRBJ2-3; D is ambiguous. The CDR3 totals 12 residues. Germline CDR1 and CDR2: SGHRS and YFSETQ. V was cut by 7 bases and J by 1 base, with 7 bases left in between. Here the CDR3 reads CASYQGTDTQYF. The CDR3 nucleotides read TGCGCCAGCTATCAAGGCACAGATACGCAGTATTTT.

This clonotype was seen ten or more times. The DNA for the CDR3 is TGTGCCAGCAGTTACTCTGGGCCAAATGAAAAACTGTTTTTT. This gives the protein CASSYSGPNEKLFF. The V gene is TRBV6-5, the J gene TRBJ1-4; no clear D. V was clipped by 0 bases and J by 5 bases, with 7 bases between them. This CDR3 region has 14 residues. Germline CDR1 reads MNHEY; CDR2 reads SVGAGI.

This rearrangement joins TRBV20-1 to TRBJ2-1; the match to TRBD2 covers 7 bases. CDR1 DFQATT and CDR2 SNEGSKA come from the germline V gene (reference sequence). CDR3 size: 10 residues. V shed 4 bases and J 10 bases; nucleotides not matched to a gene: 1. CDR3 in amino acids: CSATSGEQFF. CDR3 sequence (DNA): TGCAGTGCTACTAGCGGAGAGCAGTTCTTC.

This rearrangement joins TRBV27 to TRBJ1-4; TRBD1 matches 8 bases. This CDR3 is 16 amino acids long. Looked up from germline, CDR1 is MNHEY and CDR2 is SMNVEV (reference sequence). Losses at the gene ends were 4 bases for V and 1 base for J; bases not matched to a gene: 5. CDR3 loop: CASSSGQVRTNEKLFF. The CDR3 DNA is TGTGCCAGCAGTTCGGGACAGGTCAGAACTAATGAAAAACTGTTTTTT.

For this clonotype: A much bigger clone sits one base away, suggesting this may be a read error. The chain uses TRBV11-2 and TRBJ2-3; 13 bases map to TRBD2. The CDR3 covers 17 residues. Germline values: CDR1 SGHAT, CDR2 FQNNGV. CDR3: CASSSGLAGEYGDMQYF. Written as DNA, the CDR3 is TGTGCCAGCAGCTCAGGACTAGCGGGAGAGTATGGAGATATGCAGTATTTT.

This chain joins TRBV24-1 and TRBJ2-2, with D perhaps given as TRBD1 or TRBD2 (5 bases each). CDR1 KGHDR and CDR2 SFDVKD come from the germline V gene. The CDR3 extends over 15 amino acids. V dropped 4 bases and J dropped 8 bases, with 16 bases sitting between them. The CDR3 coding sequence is TGTGCCACCAGTGAGCCCGGGACCCTGTCGGGGGAGCTGTTTTTT. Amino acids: CATSEPGTLSGELFF.

The CDR3: CASSLLGLAWHEQFF. The CDR3, as DNA: TGTGCCAGCAGCCTCCTAGGACTAGCGTGGCATGAGCAGTTCTTC. The V gene is TRBV28, the J gene TRBJ2-1; 9 bases agree with TRBD2. This CDR3 has 15 residues. Germline loops: CDR1 MDHEN, CDR2 SYDVKM. Trimming cost V 6 bases and J 8 bases; bases outside gene matches: 11.

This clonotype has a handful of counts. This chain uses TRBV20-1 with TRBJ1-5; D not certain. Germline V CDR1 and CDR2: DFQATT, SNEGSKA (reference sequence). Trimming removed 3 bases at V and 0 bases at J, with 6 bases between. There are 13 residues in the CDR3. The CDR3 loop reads CSARRPSNQPQHF. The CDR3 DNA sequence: TGCAGTGCTAGGCGTCCTAGCAATCAGCCCCAGCATTTT.

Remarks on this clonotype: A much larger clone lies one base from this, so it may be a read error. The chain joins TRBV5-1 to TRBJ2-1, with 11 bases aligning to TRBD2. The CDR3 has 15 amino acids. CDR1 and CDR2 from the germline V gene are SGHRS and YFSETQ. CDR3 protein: CAGSPTSGGRNEQFF. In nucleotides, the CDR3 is TGCGCCGGCAGCCCCACTAGCGGGGGTAGGAATGAGCAGTTCTTC.

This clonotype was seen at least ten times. CDR3 sequence reads: CASSRTSGGHYNEQFF. CDR3 nucleotides: TGTGCCAGCAGCCGGACTAGCGGGGGCCATTACAATGAGCAGTTCTTC. The V and J genes are TRBV3-1 and TRBJ2-1, with TRBD2 identical over 13 bases. The CDR3 extends over 16 amino acids. V was pared by 4 bases and J by 4 bases, with 4 bases of the junction left unmatched. CDR1 LGHDT and CDR2 YNNKEL come from the germline V gene (reference sequence).

CDR3 bases: TGCGCCAGCAGCCAACCGAGGGACAGGGTCTTCCGGAACACTGAAGCTTTCTTT. Its translation is CASSQPRDRVFRNTEAFF. This chain joins TRBV4-1 and TRBJ1-1; 9 nucleotides agree with TRBD1. Germline lookup yields CDR1 MGHRA and CDR2 YSYEKL. Trimming at V came to 2 bases and at J to 1 base, leaving 11 bases not matched to a gene. This CDR3 is built from 18 residues.

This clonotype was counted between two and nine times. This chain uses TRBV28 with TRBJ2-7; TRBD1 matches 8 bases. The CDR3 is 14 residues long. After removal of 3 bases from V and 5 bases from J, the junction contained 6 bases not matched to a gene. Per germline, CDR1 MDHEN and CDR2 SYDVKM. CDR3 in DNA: TGTGCCAGCAGTTTGCTCGACAGGGGCCACGAGCAGTACTTC. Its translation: CASSLLDRGHEQYF.

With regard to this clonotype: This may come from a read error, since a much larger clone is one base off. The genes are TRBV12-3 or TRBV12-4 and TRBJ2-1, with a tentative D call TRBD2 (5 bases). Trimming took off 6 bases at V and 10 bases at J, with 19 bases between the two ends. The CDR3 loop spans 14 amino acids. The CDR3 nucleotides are TGTGCCAGCAGCACTAGTTCCCCGTCCTACGAGCAGTTCTTC. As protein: CASSTSSPSYEQFF.

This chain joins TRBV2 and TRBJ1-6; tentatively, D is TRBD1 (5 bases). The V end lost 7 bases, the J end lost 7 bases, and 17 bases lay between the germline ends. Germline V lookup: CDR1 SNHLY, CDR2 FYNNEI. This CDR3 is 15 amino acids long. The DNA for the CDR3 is TGTGCCAGCAACCCAGTGGGGGAGCTGAATTCACCCCTCCACTTT. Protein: CASNPVGELNSPLHF. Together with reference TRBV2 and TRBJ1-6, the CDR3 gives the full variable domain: EPEVTQTPSHQVTQMGQEVILRCVPISNHLYFYWYRQILGQKVEFLVSFYNNEISEKSEIFDDQFSVERPDGSNFTLKIRSTKLEDSAMYFCASNPVGELNSPLHFGNGTRLTVT.

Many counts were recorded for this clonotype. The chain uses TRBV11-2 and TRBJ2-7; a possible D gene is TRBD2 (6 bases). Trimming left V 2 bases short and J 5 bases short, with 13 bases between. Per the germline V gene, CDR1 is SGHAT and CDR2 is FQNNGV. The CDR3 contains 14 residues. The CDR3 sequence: CASSLRLALNEQYF. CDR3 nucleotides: TGTGCCAGCAGCTTAAGGCTAGCGTTGAACGAGCAGTACTTC. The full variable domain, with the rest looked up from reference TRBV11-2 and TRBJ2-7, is EAGVAQSPRYKIIEKRQSVAFWCNPISGHATLYWYQQILGQGPKLLIQFQNNGVVDDSQLPKDRFSAERLKGVDSTLKIQPAKLEDSAVYLCASSLRLALNEQYFGPGTRLTVT.

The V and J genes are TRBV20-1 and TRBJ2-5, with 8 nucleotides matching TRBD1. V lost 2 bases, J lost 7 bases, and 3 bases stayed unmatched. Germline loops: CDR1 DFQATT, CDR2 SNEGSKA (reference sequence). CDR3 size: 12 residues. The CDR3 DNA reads TGCAGTGCTAGACAGGGGGCTGGGACCCAGTACTTC. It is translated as CSARQGAGTQYF.

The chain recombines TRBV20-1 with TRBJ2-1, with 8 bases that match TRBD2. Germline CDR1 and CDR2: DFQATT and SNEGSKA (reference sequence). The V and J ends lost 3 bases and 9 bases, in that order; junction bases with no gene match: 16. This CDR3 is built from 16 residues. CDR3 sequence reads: CSASGLAGESAFEQFF. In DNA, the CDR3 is TGCAGTGCTAGCGGGCTAGCGGGTGAGAGTGCCTTTGAGCAGTTCTTC.

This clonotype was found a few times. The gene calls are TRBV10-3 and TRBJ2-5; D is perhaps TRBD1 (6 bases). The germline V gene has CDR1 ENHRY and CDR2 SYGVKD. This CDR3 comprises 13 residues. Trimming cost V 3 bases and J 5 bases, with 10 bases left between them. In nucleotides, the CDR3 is TGTGCCATCAGTGAAAACAGGGTGGAGACCCAGTACTTC. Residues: CAISENRVETQYF.

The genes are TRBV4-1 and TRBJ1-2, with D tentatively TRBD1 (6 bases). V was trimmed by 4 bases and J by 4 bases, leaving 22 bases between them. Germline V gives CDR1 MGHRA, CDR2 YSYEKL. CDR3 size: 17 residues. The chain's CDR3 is CASSPKDSIRNIYGYTF. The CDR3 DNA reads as TGCGCCAGCAGCCCAAAGGACAGTATCAGAAACATCTATGGCTACACCTTC.

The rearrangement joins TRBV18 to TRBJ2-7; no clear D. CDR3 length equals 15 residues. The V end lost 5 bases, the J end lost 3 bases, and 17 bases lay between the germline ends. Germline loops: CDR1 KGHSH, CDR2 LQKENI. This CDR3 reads CASSATVRDGYEQYF. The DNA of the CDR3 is TGTGCCAGCTCAGCCACAGTGAGAGACGGCTACGAGCAGTACTTC.

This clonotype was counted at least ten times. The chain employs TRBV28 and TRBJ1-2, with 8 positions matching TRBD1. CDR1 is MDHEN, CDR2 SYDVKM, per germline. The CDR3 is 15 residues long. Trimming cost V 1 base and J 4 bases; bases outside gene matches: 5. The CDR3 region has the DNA TGTGCCAGCAGTTTATCTCCCAGGGGGCCCTATGGCTACACCTTC. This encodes CASSLSPRGPYGYTF.

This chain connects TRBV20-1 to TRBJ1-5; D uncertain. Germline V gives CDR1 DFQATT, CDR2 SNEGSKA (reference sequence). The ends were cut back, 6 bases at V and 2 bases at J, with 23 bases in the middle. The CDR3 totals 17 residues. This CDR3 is CSAPMGLAGRGNQPQHF. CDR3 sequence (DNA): TGCAGTGCCCCGATGGGGTTGGCAGGTAGGGGCAATCAGCCCCAGCATTTT.

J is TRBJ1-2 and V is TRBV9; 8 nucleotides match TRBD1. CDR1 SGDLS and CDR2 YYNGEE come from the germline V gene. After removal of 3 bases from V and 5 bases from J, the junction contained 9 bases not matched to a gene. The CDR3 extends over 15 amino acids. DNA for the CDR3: TGTGCCAGCAGCGGCGACAGGGGTCCGATGTATGGCTACACCTTC. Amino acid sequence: CASSGDRGPMYGYTF. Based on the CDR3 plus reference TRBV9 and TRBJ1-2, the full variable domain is DSGVTQTPKHLITATGQRVTLRCSPRSGDLSVYWYQQSLDQGLQFLIQYYNGEERAKGNILERFSAQQFPDLHSELNLSSLELGDSALYFCASSGDRGPMYGYTFGSGTRLTVV.

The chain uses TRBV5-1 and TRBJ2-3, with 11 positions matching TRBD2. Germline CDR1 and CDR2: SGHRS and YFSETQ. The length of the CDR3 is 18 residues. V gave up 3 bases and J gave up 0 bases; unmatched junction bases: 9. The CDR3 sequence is CASSYITGTSGSTDTQYF. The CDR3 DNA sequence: TGCGCCAGCAGCTATATTACCGGGACTAGCGGTAGCACAGATACGCAGTATTTT.

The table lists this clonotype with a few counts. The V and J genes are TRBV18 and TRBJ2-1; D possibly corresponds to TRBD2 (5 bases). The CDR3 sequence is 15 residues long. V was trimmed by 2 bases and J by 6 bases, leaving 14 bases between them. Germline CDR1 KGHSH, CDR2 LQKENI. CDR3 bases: TGTGCCAGCTCACCAGACGACTTAGAGGGCAATGAGCAGTTCTTC. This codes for CASSPDDLEGNEQFF.

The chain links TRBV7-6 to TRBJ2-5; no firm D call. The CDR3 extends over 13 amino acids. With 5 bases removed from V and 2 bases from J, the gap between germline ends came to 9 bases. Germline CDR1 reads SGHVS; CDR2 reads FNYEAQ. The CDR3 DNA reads TGTGCCAGCAGCATCAGGTTGCAAGAGACCCAGTACTTC. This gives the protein CASSIRLQETQYF.

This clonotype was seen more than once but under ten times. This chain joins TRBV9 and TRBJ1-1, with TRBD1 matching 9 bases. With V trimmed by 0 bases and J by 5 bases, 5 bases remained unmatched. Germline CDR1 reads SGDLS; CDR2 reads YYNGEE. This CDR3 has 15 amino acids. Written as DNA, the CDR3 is TGTGCCAGCAGCGTAGGGAACAGGGGGCAAACTGAAGCTTTCTTT. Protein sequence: CASSVGNRGQTEAFF.